The 14 T cell receptor beta chains given below trace back to one sample, sequenced in a study of blood T cell repertoires in COVID-19. Assay used: immunoSEQ multiplex PCR; TCRdb lists only in-frame clones, some missing. The data hold hundreds of thousands of clones, with over 75% observed a single time. Sequencing input: PBMCs or T cells enriched from blood (not recorded which). All receptors derive from a woman aged 25-40 years who had recovered from COVID-19.

The rearrangement links TRBV27 to TRBJ1-2, with D possibly matching TRBD1 (6 bases). Trimming took 8 bases from V and 6 from J, leaving 13 bases between them. Germline V lookup: CDR1 MNHEY, CDR2 SMNVEV (reference sequence). The CDR3 extends over 12 amino acids. CDR3 sequence: CASRKQGNGYTF. CDR3 DNA sequence: TGTGCCAGCCGAAAACAGGGTAATGGCTACACCTTC.

The chain is built from TRBV28 and TRBJ2-2; 8 bases match TRBD1. The CDR3 has 15 residues. The germline gives CDR1 MDHEN, CDR2 SYDVKM. V lost 5 bases to trimming and J lost 4 bases; unmatched junction nucleotides: 6. The CDR3 spells CASSGDRFFTGELFF. The CDR3 DNA is TGTGCCAGCAGTGGGGACAGGTTCTTCACCGGGGAGCTGTTTTTT.

This sequence joins TRBV7-2 and TRBJ1-2, with D hard to call. V dropped 2 bases and J dropped 4 bases, with 11 bases sitting between them. CDR1 is SGHTA and CDR2 is FQGNSA in the germline V gene. This CDR3 region has 14 residues. CDR3 sequence reads: CASSLSREPYGYTF. In DNA form, the CDR3 reads TGTGCCAGCAGCTTATCGAGGGAGCCCTATGGCTACACCTTC.

The sample holds a few counts of this clone. The rearrangement joins TRBV4-2 to TRBJ1-5; perhaps TRBD1 as D (5 bases). The CDR3 runs 16 residues. V was shortened by 3 bases and J by 4 bases, with 16 bases between the two germline ends. Germline V gene data show CDR1 as LGHNA and CDR2 as YNFKEQ. Written as DNA, the CDR3 is TGTGCCAGCAGCCACTCTGATATGGAGGGGAATCAGCCCCAGCATTTT. Its translation is CASSHSDMEGNQPQHF.

The J gene is TRBJ2-1, the V gene TRBV28; TRBD1 matches 10 bases. This CDR3 contains 16 residues. V lost 3 bases to trimming and J lost 3 bases; unmatched junction nucleotides: 5. Germline CDR1 is MDHEN and CDR2 is SYDVKM. CDR3 bases: TGTGCCAGCAGTTTGGGGACAGGGGACGGCTACAATGAGCAGTTCTTC. It yields the protein CASSLGTGDGYNEQFF. The full variable domain, completed using reference TRBV28 and TRBJ2-1, is DVKVTQSSRYLVKRTGEKVFLECVQDMDHENMFWYRQDPGLGLRLIYFSYDVKMKEKGDIPEGYSVSREKKERFSLILESASTNQTSMYLCASSLGTGDGYNEQFFGPGTRLTVL.

V and J are TRBV29-1 and TRBJ2-6; maybe TRBD1 (6 bases). With 0 bases removed from V and 6 bases from J, the gap between germline ends came to 21 bases. CDR1 and CDR2 from the germline V gene are SQVTM and ANQGSEA. The CDR3 is 18 amino acids. CDR3 nucleotides: TGCAGCGTTGAAGACCCGCGAAAGACAGGTGCCCTGGCCAACGTCCTGACTTTC. This codes for CSVEDPRKTGALANVLTF.

The genes are TRBV10-2 and TRBJ2-1; 10 nucleotides align to TRBD2. The V gene's germline CDR1 is WSHSY and CDR2 SAAADI. J was trimmed by 8 bases and V by 4 bases; bases with no gene match: 11. The CDR3 loop spans 16 amino acids. The CDR3, as DNA: TGCGCCAGCAGTGCAGATAAACTAGCGGGAAGGGATGAGCAGTTCTTC. The encoded protein is CASSADKLAGRDEQFF.

The chain employs TRBV4-3 and TRBJ2-1; 8 bases fit TRBD2. CDR3 size: 16 residues. Looked up from germline, CDR1 is LGHNA and CDR2 is YSLEER. The trim removed 0 bases at V and 8 bases at J, leaving 9 bases unmatched. CDR3 bases: TGCGCCAGCAGCCAAGATCGAATCCGGGGGGGCCATGAGCAGTTCTTC. Its translation: CASSQDRIRGGHEQFF.

This clone showed up just once. The gene calls are TRBV5-4 and TRBJ1-3; TRBD1 might be the D (5 bases). V gave up 4 bases and J gave up 0 bases, with 11 bases separating them. The germline V gene has CDR1 SGHNT and CDR2 YYREEE (reference sequence). The CDR3 has 15 amino acids. CDR3 sequence: CASSAGGSSGNTIYF. The CDR3 nucleotides are TGTGCCAGCAGCGCGGGGGGTAGCTCTGGAAACACCATATATTTT.

DNA for the CDR3: TGTGCCAGCAGTCCGGACACGAACACTGAAGCTTTCTTT. Its translation: CASSPDTNTEAFF. This chain links TRBV27 with TRBJ1-1; D might be TRBD1 (5 bases). The CDR3 sequence is 13 residues long. Per the germline V gene, CDR1 is MNHEY and CDR2 is SMNVEV (reference sequence). The germline V and J ends were trimmed by 5 bases and 1 base, with 8 bases remaining between them.

This chain uses TRBV19 with TRBJ1-1, with unresolved D. Germline V gene sequence: CDR1 LNHDA, CDR2 SQIVND (reference sequence). V lost 8 bases and J lost 0, with 7 bases in between. This CDR3 has 12 residues. The CDR3 loop reads CASLTMNTEAFF. In nucleotides, the CDR3 is TGTGCCAGTTTGACAATGAACACTGAAGCTTTCTTT. Full variable domain (missing parts from reference TRBV19 and TRBJ1-1): DGGITQSPKYLFRKEGQNVTLSCEQNLNHDAMYWYRQDPGQGLRLIYYSQIVNDFQKGDIAEGYSVSREKKESFPLTVTSAQKNPTAFYLCASLTMNTEAFFGQGTRLTVV.

This chain connects TRBV28 to TRBJ2-3; a possible D gene is TRBD2 (6 bases). V lost 4 bases and J 2 bases, leaving 13 bases between the germline ends. This CDR3 region has 15 residues. Germline V gene data show CDR1 as MDHEN and CDR2 as SYDVKM. The CDR3 here is CASSYLASFTDTQYF. The CDR3 DNA reads TGTGCCAGCAGTTACCTAGCGTCGTTCACAGATACGCAGTATTTT.

The V and J genes are TRBV3-1 (or the pseudogene TRBV3-2) and TRBJ2-2, with 13 bases that match TRBD2. The J segment lost 3 bases and the V segment lost 0 bases, leaving 7 bases of the junction unmatched. Germline values: CDR1 LGHDT, CDR2 YNNKEL (reference sequence). This CDR3 comprises 19 residues. CDR3 protein: CASSQDGTSGAADTGELFF. The CDR3 DNA reads TGTGCCAGCAGCCAAGATGGGACTAGCGGGGCGGCTGACACCGGGGAGCTGTTTTTT.

V gene TRBV18 combines with J gene TRBJ1-5; D perhaps matches TRBD1 (5 bases). The CDR3 has 13 amino acids. V was cut by 2 bases and J by 6 bases, with 8 bases left in between. Germline V gene sequence: CDR1 KGHSH, CDR2 LQKENI. CDR3 sequence: CASSPGGGQPQHF. CDR3 DNA: TGTGCCAGCTCACCAGGGGGAGGTCAGCCCCAGCATTTT.